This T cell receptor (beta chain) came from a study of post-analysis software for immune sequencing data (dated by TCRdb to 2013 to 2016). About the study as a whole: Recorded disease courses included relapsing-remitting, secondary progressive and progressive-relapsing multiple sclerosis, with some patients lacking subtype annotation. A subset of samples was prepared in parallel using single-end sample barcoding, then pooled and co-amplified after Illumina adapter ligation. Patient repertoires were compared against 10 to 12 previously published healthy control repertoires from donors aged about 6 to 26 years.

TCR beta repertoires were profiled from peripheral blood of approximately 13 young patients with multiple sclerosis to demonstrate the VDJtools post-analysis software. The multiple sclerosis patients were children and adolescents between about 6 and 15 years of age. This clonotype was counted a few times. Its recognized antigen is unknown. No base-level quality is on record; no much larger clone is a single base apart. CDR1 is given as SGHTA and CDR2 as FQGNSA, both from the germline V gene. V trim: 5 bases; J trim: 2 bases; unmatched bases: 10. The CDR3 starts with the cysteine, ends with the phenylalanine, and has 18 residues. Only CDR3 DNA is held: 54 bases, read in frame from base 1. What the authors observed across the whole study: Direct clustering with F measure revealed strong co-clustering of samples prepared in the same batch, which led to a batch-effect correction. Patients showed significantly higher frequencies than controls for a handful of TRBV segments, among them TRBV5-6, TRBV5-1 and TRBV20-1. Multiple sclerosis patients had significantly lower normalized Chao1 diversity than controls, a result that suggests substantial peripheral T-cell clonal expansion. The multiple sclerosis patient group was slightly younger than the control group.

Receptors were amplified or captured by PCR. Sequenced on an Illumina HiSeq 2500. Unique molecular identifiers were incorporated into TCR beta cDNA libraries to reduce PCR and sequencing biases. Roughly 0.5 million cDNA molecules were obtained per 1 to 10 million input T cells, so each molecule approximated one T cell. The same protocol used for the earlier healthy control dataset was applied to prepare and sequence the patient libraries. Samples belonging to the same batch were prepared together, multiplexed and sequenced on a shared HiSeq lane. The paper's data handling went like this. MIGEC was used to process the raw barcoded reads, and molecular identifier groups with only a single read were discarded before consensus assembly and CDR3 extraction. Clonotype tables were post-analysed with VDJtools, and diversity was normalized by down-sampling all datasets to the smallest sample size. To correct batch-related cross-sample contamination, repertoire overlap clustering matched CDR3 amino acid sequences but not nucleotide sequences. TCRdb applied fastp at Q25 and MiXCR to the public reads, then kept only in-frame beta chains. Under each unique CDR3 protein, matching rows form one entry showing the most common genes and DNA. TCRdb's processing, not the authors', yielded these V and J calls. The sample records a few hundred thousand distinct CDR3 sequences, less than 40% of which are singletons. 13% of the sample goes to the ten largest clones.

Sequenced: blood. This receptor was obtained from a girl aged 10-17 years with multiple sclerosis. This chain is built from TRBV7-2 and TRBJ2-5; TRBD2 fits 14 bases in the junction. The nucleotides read TGTGCCAGCAGCCCCGGACTAGCGGGGGGCCGAATACAAGAGACCCAGTACTTC. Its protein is CASSPGLAGGRIQETQYF.